The present T cell receptor beta chain was sequenced within a study of vaccination effects on CD4 cells after COVID-19. Study background: For each well, some 2 million PBMC were cultured with 10 IU/ml IL-2 and around 10 ug/ml peptides.

This clone was picked up one time. Its antigen is unidentified. V was clipped by 1 base and J by 3 bases; unmatched bases: 11. The CDR3 extends over 18 amino acids. Looked up from germline, CDR1 is MNHEY and CDR2 is SVGEGT. Some clones are missing from TCRdb's copy, which holds only in-frame ones; the method was immunoSEQ multiplex PCR. This table holds almost 40,000 clones, roughly 80% found once. Scientists isolated CD4+ T cells after a roughly 10-day culture period ended. The chain is built from TRBV6-2 or TRBV6-3 and TRBJ1-5, with TRBD1 matching 8 bases. Source: CD4+ T cells from PBMCs cultured without peptide, taken before COVID-19 vaccination. This receptor was obtained from a human donor who received a COVID-19 vaccine. CDR3 amino acids: CASSYLFQGATNNQPQHF. As DNA, the CDR3 is TGTGCCAGCAGTTACTTATTCCAGGGGGCAACAAACAATCAGCCCCAGCATTTT.